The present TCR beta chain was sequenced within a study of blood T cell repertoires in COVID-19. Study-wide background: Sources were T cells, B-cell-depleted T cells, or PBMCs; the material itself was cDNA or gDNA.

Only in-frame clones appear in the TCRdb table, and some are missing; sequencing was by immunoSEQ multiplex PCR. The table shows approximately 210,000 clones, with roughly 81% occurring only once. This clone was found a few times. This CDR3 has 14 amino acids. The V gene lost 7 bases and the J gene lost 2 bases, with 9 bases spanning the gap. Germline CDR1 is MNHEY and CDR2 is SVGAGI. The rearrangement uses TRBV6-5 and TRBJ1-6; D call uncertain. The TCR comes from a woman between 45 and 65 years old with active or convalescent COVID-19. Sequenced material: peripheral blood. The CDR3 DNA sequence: TGTGCCAGCATGAGTAGCGCCTATAATTCACCCCTCCACTTT. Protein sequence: CASMSSAYNSPLHF.